What follows are 6 T cell receptor beta chains derived from one specimen sequenced in a study of sequential checkpoint blockade in melanoma (dated by TCRdb to the late 2010s). The treatment or condition label on this specimen signifies: randomized to nivolumab then ipilimumab (arm A) or the reverse (arm B). Library method: the immunoSEQ multiplex PCR assay. This immuneACCESS table, as held by TCRdb, lists in-frame sequences with V and J called but not all clones. Of the missing ones, under half trace to an unresolved V gene in checked studies; the others have no known cause. In all, the sample holds approximately 9,300 clones, and about 75% of those were seen once. Around 10% of the sample lies in the top ten. This sample comprised CD8+ T cells sorted from blood (inferred from file names), obtained from a patient given nivolumab and ipilimumab in sequence. These receptor sequences come from a human donor with melanoma.

The rearrangement uses TRBV4-3 and TRBJ1-1; D may be TRBD1 (5 bases). The CDR3 totals 15 residues. Germline CDR1 reads LGHNA; CDR2 reads YSLEER. V was pared by 2 bases and J by 3 bases, with 13 bases between. The CDR3 sequence is CASSQRKGADTEAFF. For the CDR3, the DNA is TGCGCCAGCAGCCAAAGGAAAGGGGCCGACACTGAAGCTTTCTTT.

This clone is labeled medium-sized (0.01 to 0.1%). The chain links TRBV19 to TRBJ2-1, with D possibly being TRBD1 (6 bases). The CDR3 sequence is 15 residues long. Germline V CDR1 and CDR2: LNHDA, SQIVND (reference sequence). V was cut by 9 bases and J by 0 bases, with 15 bases left in between. DNA of the CDR3: TGTGCCAGGGACAGACAAAAGAGCTCCTACAATGAGCAGTTCTTC. Protein sequence: CARDRQKSSYNEQFF.

Only one count was recorded for this clone. The J gene is TRBJ2-1, the V gene TRBV5-4; D possibly corresponds to TRBD1 (5 bases). Germline V lookup: CDR1 SGHNT, CDR2 YYREEE (reference sequence). The CDR3 totals 12 residues. V lost 5 bases, J lost 7 bases, and 10 bases lay in between. Here the CDR3 reads CASSSGNNEQFF. CDR3 nucleotides: TGTGCCAGCAGTTCAGGGAATAATGAGCAGTTCTTC.

This clone has only a few counts. This chain uses TRBV28 with TRBJ1-3; D is unresolved. CDR1 and CDR2 from the germline V gene are MDHEN and SYDVKM. The length of the CDR3 is 14 residues. V lost 0 bases and J lost 1, with 4 bases in between. The CDR3 region is CASSLWESGNTIYF. CDR3 sequence (DNA): TGTGCCAGCAGTTTATGGGAGTCTGGAAACACCATATATTTT.

The chain links TRBV9 to TRBJ2-5; 10 bases agree with TRBD1. V dropped 3 bases and J dropped 4; count of bases not matched to a gene: 12. The germline V gene has CDR1 SGDLS and CDR2 YYNGEE. The CDR3 is 17 amino acids. The CDR3 region is CASSAKTGTGAGETQYF. CDR3 DNA: TGTGCCAGCAGCGCGAAAACCGGGACAGGGGCGGGAGAGACCCAGTACTTC.

V gene TRBV7-9 combines with J gene TRBJ2-7; 9 bases are shared with TRBD2. The CDR3 is 16 amino acids. The germline V gene encodes CDR1 SEHNR and CDR2 FQNEAQ (reference sequence). J gave up 3 bases and V 3 bases, and 9 bases lay outside the gene matches. This chain's CDR3 is CASSFTETSGFYEQYF. CDR3 nucleotide sequence: TGTGCCAGCAGCTTTACTGAGACTAGCGGATTCTACGAGCAGTACTTC.